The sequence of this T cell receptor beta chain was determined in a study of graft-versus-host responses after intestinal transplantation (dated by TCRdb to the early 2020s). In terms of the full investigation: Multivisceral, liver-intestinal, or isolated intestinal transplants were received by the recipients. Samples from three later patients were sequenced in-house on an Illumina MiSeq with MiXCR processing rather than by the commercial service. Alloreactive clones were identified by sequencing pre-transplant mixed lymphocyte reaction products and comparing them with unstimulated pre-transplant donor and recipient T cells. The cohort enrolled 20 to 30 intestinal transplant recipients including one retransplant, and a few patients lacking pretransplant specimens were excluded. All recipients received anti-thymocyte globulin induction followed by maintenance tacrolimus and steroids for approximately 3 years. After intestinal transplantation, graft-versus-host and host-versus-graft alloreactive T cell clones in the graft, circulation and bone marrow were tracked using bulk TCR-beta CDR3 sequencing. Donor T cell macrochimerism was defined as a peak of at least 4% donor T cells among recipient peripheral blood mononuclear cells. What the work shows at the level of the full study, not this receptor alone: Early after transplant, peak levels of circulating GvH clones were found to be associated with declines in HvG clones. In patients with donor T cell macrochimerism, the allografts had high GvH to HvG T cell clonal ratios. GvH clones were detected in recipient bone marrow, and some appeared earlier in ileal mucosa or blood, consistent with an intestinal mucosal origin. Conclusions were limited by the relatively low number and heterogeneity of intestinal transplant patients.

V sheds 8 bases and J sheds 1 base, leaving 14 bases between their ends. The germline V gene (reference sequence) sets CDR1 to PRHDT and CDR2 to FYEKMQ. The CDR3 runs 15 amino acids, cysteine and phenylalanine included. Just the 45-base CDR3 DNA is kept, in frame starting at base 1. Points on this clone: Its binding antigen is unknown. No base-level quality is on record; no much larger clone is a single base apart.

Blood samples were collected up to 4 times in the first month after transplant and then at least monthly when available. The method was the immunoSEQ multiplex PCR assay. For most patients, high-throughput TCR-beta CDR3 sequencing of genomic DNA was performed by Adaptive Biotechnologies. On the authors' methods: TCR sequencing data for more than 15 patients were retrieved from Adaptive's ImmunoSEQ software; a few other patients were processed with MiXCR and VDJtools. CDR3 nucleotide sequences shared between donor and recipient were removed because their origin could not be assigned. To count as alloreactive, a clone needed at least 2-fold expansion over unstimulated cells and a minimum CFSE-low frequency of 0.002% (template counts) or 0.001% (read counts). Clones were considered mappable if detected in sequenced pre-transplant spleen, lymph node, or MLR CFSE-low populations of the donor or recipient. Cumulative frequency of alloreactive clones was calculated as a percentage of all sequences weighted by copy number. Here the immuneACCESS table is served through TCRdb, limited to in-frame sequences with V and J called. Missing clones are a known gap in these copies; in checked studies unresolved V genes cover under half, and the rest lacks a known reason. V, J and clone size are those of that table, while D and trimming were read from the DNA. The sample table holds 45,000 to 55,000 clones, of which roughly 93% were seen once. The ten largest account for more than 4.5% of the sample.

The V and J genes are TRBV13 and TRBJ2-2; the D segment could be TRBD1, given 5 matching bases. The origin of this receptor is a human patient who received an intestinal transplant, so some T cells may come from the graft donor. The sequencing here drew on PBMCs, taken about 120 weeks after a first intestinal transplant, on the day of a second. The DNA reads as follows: TGTGCCAGCTCCCCCGACAGCGTGAACACCGGGGAGCTGTTTTTT. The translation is CASSPDSVNTGELFF.